The rows below give T cell receptor beta chains drawn from one sample of a study of T-cell reconstitution after alpha-beta-depleted transplantation in children. TCRdb re-called the PCR reads through MiXCR, storing one row per CDR3 protein. This sample has under 750,000 distinct CDR3 sequences, with about 23% found just once. The sample consisted of PBMCs, mostly from graft donor cells, taken 360 days after TCRalphabeta/CD19-depleted stem cell transplant. These receptors were taken from a boy younger than two who had a stem cell transplant for acute myeloid leukemia, so the T cells may come from the graft donor. Both conserved end residues are part of each CDR3. D genes are given only for firm matches. The size of a clone is reported for some rows only, either as once, few or many, or as a class for expanded clones.

>TRBV11-2|NA|many|TRBJ1-4
TGTGCCAGCAGCTTAAATCTTCGCATTACGGGCGGCAAGGGTGAAAAACTGTTTTTT
CASSLNLRITGGKGEKLFF
>TRBV7-3|NA|NA|TRBJ2-3
TGTGCCAGCAGCCCGGACGGACCTATACGCACAGATACGCAGTATTTT
CASSPDGPIRTDTQYF
>TRBV6-5|NA|few|TRBJ1-4
TGTGCCAGCAGTTACAGGGGCGGCCACGGAAAACTGTTTTTT
CASSYRGGHGKLFF
>TRBV20-1|TRBD2|many|TRBJ2-7
TGCAGTGCTAGATTACTAGCGGGAGCCTACGAGCAGTACTTC
CSARLLAGAYEQYF
>TRBV7-9|NA|few|TRBJ1-4
TGTGCCAGTGGGTCCGCAACTAATGAAAAACTGTTTTTT
CASGSATNEKLFF
>TRBV7-9|NA|NA|TRBJ2-3
TGTGCCAGCAGCTCTTACAAGTCAGATACGCAGTATTTT
CASSSYKSDTQYF
>TRBV4-3|NA|few|TRBJ1-1
TGCGCCAGCAGCGAAGGGCGCAGCTTGAACACTGAAGCTTTCTTT
CASSEGRSLNTEAFF
>TRBV20-1|TRBD1|many|TRBJ2-2
TGCAGTGCTCCTCGGACAGGGAGTTACACCGGGGAGCTGTTTTTT
CSAPRTGSYTGELFF
>TRBV6-1|NA|NA|TRBJ1-4
TGTGCCAGCGCCCCCGAAGCGTTAACTAATGAAAAACTGTTTTTT
CASAPEALTNEKLFF
>TRBV5-1|NA|NA|TRBJ2-1
TGCGCCAGCAGCTTGGGTACAGATCGTAGTGAGCAGTTCTTC
CASSLGTDRSEQFF
>TRBV20-1|NA|many|TRBJ2-3
TGCAGTGCTGATCGGGCCGCTAGCACAGATACGCAGTATTTT
CSADRAASTDTQYF
>TRBV6-2/TRBV6-3|NA|few|TRBJ1-1
TGTGCCAGCAGTTCCCCGACAGGCTACACTGAAGCTTTCTTT
CASSSPTGYTEAFF
>TRBV12-3/TRBV12-4|TRBD2|NA|TRBJ2-1
TGTGCCAGCAGTTTCGAACTAGCGGGGGACGATTACAATGAGCAGTTCTTC
CASSFELAGDDYNEQFF
>TRBV19|TRBD2|many|TRBJ2-2
TGTGCCAGTAGTATTCGGGGGGACAACACCGGGGAGCTGTTTTTT
CASSIRGDNTGELFF
>TRBV12-3/TRBV12-4|TRBD1|NA|TRBJ1-4
TGTGCCAGCAGTCCACGCAACAGGGGCGAAAAACTGTTTTTT
CASSPRNRGEKLFF
>TRBV4-2|NA|many|TRBJ1-2
TGTGCCAGCAGCCAAGAGGAAGGACAGAACTATGGCTACACCTTC
CASSQEEGQNYGYTF
>TRBV11-1|TRBD2|many|TRBJ2-5
TGTGCCAGCAGCCCACTCTTGACTAGCGGGGGGGCTCAAGAGACCCAGTACTTC
CASSPLLTSGGAQETQYF
>TRBV5-1|TRBD1|few|TRBJ1-2
TGCGCCAGCAGCATCGGACAGGGAGGAGGCGCTAACTATGGCTACACCTTC
CASSIGQGGGANYGYTF
>TRBV29-1|TRBD1|many|TRBJ1-2
TGCAGCGTTGGACAGGGACCTAACTATGGCTACACCTTC
CSVGQGPNYGYTF
>TRBV6-1|NA|NA|TRBJ1-1
TGTGCCAGCAAACCATTAGGGGGGGGAGCCACTGAAGCTTTCTTT
CASKPLGGGATEAFF
>TRBV12-3/TRBV12-4|NA|many|TRBJ2-5
TGTGCCAGCAGCTCCCGGAGAGGCGAGACCCAGTACTTC
CASSSRRGETQYF
>TRBV20-1|NA|NA|TRBJ2-3
TGCAGTGCTTCGTCGACTCCGGCCATGGTAGATACGCAGTATTTT
CSASSTPAMVDTQYF
>TRBV12-3/TRBV12-4|NA|many|TRBJ2-5
TGTGCCAGCAGTCCTCGTGGGTTCCAAGAGACCCAGTACTTC
CASSPRGFQETQYF
>TRBV6-4|TRBD2|few|TRBJ2-1
TGTGCCAGCAGTGAAGCGGGACTCCAAATCAATGAGCAGTTCTTC
CASSEAGLQINEQFF
>TRBV6-2/TRBV6-3|NA|few|TRBJ1-1
TGTGCCAGCAGTTACGGGCGGAAATTCACTGAAGCTTTCTTT
CASSYGRKFTEAFF
>TRBV18|NA|NA|TRBJ2-1
TGTGCCAGCTCACCGGCAGGGATGGAGTACAATGAGCAGTTCTTC
CASSPAGMEYNEQFF
>TRBV6-5|NA|NA|TRBJ1-6
TGTGCCAGCAGTTACTCGAGTACTAGAGGATCACCCCTCCACTTT
CASSYSSTRGSPLHF
>TRBV6-5|NA|many|TRBJ2-3
TGTGCCAGCAGTTACAGTTCGGAGGCAGATACGCAGTATTTT
CASSYSSEADTQYF
>TRBV20-1|NA|many|TRBJ2-3
TGCAGTGCCCCGCTATTCGGTACGCAGTATTTT
CSAPLFGTQYF
>TRBV4-3|NA|NA|TRBJ2-1
TGCGCCAGCAGCCAAGATCGAGCAGGGGCCCACTCCTACAATGAGCAGTTCTTC
CASSQDRAGAHSYNEQFF
>TRBV7-2|NA|NA|TRBJ2-4
TGTGCCAGCAGCTTAGACACCGCGATTCAGTACTTC
CASSLDTAIQYF
>TRBV27|NA|few|TRBJ2-1
TGTGCCAGCACGGTGTCGCCAGACAATGAGCAGTTCTTC
CASTVSPDNEQFF